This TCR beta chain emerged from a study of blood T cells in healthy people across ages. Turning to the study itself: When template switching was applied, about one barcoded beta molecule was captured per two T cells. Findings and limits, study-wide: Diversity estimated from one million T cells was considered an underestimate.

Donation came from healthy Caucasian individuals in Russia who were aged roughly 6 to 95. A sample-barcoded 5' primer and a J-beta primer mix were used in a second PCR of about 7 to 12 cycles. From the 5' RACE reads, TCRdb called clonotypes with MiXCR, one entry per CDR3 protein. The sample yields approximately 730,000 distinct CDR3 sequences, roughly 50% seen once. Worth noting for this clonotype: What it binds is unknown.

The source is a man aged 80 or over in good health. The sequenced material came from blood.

The CDR3 loop is CASSLSREPSYGYTF. In DNA form, the CDR3 reads TGTGCCAGCAGTTTATCCCGGGAGCCCAGCTATGGCTACACCTTC. J is TRBJ1-2 and V is TRBV27; D remains unclear. V was pared by 0 bases and J by 4 bases, with 12 bases between. Germline V gene data show CDR1 as MNHEY and CDR2 as SMNVEV (reference sequence). This CDR3 has 15 residues.